Detailed here is one TCR beta chain. In the authors' methods: Reference gene primer amplification in the assay estimated nucleated cell counts. Some clones are missing from TCRdb's copy, which holds only in-frame ones; the method was immunoSEQ multiplex PCR. Clone size and V and J calls were adopted from that table, with D and trimming inferred from the DNA. The sample has more than 250,000 clones, approximately 90% seen once. The sample comes from a study of blood T cell repertoires in COVID-19. This receptor was obtained from a woman aged 45-59 years with COVID-19, enrolled during active disease. The sequenced sample was peripheral blood.

The CDR3, as DNA: TGTGCCAGCAGCTATGGACAGAGCTCCTACGAGCAGTACTTC. Amino acids: CASSYGQSSYEQYF. V is TRBV7-9 and J is TRBJ2-7; possibly TRBD1 for D (6 bases). Germline lookup yields CDR1 SEHNR and CDR2 FQNEAQ (reference sequence). V was shortened by 4 bases and J by 0 bases, with 10 bases between the two germline ends. The CDR3 spans 14 residues.